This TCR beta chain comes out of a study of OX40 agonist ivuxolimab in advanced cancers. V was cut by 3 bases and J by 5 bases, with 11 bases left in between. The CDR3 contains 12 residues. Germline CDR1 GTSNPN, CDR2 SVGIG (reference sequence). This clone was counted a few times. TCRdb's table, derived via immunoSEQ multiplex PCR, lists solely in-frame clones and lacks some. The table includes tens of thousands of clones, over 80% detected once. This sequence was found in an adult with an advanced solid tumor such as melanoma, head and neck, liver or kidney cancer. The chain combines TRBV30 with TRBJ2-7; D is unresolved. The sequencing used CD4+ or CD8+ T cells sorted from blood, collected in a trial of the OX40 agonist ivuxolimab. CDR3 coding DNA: TGTGCCTGGAGCACAGATCCCCACGAGCAGTACTTC. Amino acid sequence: CAWSTDPHEQYF.